This T cell receptor beta chain was profiled in a study of blood T cell repertoires in COVID-19 (dated by TCRdb to about 2020). Background for the entire study: The collaborator samples originated in the United States, Italy and Spain and spanned the acute and convalescent phases of COVID-19. The prospective study material was composed of cDNA or gDNA derived from T cells, B-cell-depleted T cells, or PBMCs. Subjects who had been exposed to COVID-19, were actively infected with it, or had recovered from it provided the deeply sampled blood TCRbeta repertoires that made up the dataset. The repertoires were made available in a free public database intended to serve as a resource for research on the immune response to SARS-CoV-2. Samples were obtained from the ongoing ImmuneRACE study (first 160 participants) and from over 1,000 subjects provided by 6 global collaborators. Sample metadata almost always included a de-identified subject ID, COVID-19 status, age in years and sex. Where available, HLA class I and class II types were taken from metadata supplied by the sample provider and were not determined by assay-based typing. Beyond this particular receptor, the publication reports: How much clinical and demographic metadata was included differed by source and by participant, and the metadata was provided uncurated.

Taken from cysteine to phenylalanine, the CDR3 has 14 residues. This entry keeps only the CDR3 DNA: 42 bases, framed from base 1. Germline trimming amounts to 4 bases on V and 5 bases on J, with 9 as the count of junction bases outside the gene matches. The germline V gene sets CDR1 to SGHDT and CDR2 to YYEEEE. Participants in the prospective study were aged roughly 18 to 100 years, lived in 20 to 25 United States geographic areas, and enrolled through a virtual design. To assign participants to cohorts, the prospective study relied on clinical history that participants themselves reported in a screening survey and a study questionnaire. Recovered participants in ImmuneRACE Cohort 3 were defined by two consecutive negative NP/OP PCR tests, clearance by a healthcare professional, or resolution of symptoms. Mobile phlebotomists in the prospective study collected whole blood, serum and a nasopharyngeal or oropharyngeal swab from every participant. Additional blood draws and questionnaires over an approximately 2-month period could optionally be provided by prospective study participants. Blood samples from the prospective study were shipped frozen or at room temperature prior to DNA extraction.

As for this clone: Its antigen specificity is not known. The input lacks base qualities; no much larger clone sits a single base away.

The immunoSEQ Assay, a bias-controlled multiplex PCR, was used to amplify TCRbeta CDR3 regions from genomic DNA. The source study handled its data this way. Within the assay, amplification of reference gene primers was used to estimate how many nucleated cells each sample contained. To quantify the absolute abundance of each unique TCRbeta CDR3 rearrangement, sequence reads were collapsed and filtered. Productive Simpson clonality was computed per sample as the square root of Simpson's diversity index over productive rearrangements. TCRdb took this table from immuneACCESS and kept in-frame rearrangements with V and J called. Such tables lack part of the clones; where checked against another copy, unresolved V genes explain under half of the gap, and the rest is unexplained. V and J calls and clone size are copied from that table; D and trimming were computed from the DNA. The sample table shows 250,000 to 300,000 clones, and 90% are seen once. The top ten clonotypes cover roughly 1.1% of the sample.

This receptor was obtained from a woman in her 30s who had recovered from COVID-19. The sequenced sample was PBMCs or T cells enriched from blood (not recorded which). The chain links TRBV5-6 with TRBJ2-7, and TRBD2 matches 7 of the central bases. The nucleotide sequence is TGTGCCAGCAGCCCAGGACTAGTTAACGACGAGCAGTACTTC. Its amino acids are CASSPGLVNDEQYF. The full variable domain, completed from the reference TRBV5-6 and TRBJ2-7 proteins outside the CDR3, reads DAGVTQSPTHLIKTRGQQVTLRCSPKSGHDTVSWYQQALGQGPQFIFQYYEEEERQRGNFPDRFSGHQFPNYSSELNVNALLLGDSALYLCASSPGLVNDEQYFGPGTRLTVT.